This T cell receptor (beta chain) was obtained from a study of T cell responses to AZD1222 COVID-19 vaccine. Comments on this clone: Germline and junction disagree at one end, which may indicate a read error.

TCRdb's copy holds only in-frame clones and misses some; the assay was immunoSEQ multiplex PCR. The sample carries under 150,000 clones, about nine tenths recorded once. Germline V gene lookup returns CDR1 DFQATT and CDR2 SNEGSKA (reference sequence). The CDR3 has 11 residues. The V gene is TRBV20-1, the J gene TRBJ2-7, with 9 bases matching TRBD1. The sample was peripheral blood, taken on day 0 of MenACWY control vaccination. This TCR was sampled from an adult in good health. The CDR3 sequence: CRGTGGMLQNF. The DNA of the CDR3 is TGCAGGGGAACAGGGGGCATGCTCCAGAACTTC.